This is a list of T cell receptor beta chains from one sample in a study of technical replicates of blood from several donors. Generated by immunoSEQ multiplex PCR, the TCRdb table keeps only in-frame clones and is missing some. The sample records fewer than 45,000 clones, 96% being singletons. Sample: T cells isolated from PBMCs. The receptors derive from a human donor in good health. Each CDR3 is given with its conserved first and last residue. A D gene is named only where the DNA matches it firmly. Rows may omit the clone size; those that give it use once, few, many or a size class.

j_call	d_call	v_call	clone_size	cdr3_aa	cdr3_nt
TRBJ2-5	TRBD1	TRBV6-1	NA	CASSEWGQGYSETQYF	TGTGCCAGCAGTGAATGGGGACAGGGCTATTCGGAGACCCAGTACTTC
TRBJ2-2	TRBD2	TRBV5-1	NA	CASSLAGGGNTGELFF	TGCGCCAGCAGCTTGGCGGGGGGTGGCAACACCGGGGAGCTGTTTTTT
TRBJ1-1	NA	TRBV7-9	NA	CASRGHSGWAEAFF	TGTGCCAGCAGAGGACATTCTGGGTGGGCTGAAGCTTTCTTT
TRBJ2-7	NA	TRBV5-6	NA	CASSFAGVGYEQYF	TGTGCCAGCAGCTTTGCCGGGGTAGGGTACGAGCAGTACTTC
TRBJ1-1	TRBD1	TRBV27	NA	CASSGQGVNTEAFF	TGTGCCAGCAGTGGACAGGGGGTGAACACTGAAGCTTTCTTT
TRBJ2-7	NA	TRBV7-2	NA	CASSLAGSYEQYF	TGTGCCAGCAGCTTAGCCGGGAGCTACGAGCAGTACTTC
TRBJ2-7	NA	TRBV27	NA	CASSSRQGGYEQYF	TGTGCCAGCAGTTCTAGGCAGGGGGGCTACGAGCAGTACTTC
TRBJ2-7	TRBD2	TRBV5-1	NA	CASHSGRDEQYF	TGCGCCAGCCATAGCGGGAGGGACGAGCAGTACTTC
TRBJ2-1	TRBD2	TRBV11-2	NA	CASRGLAGPNEQFF	TGTGCCAGTCGAGGACTAGCGGGACCCAATGAGCAGTTCTTC
TRBJ2-7	NA	TRBV7-8	NA	CASSPLGLIYEQYF	TGTGCCAGCAGCCCACTAGGACTGATCTACGAGCAGTACTTC
TRBJ2-7	TRBD2	TRBV27	NA	CASSSPLKAGANEQYF	TGTGCCAGCAGTTCCCCCCTTAAAGCGGGAGCGAACGAGCAGTACTTC
TRBJ1-1	NA	TRBV18	NA	CASSPLPTRNGNTEAFF	TGTGCCAGCTCACCACTCCCTACGCGTAATGGGAACACTGAAGCTTTCTTT
TRBJ1-2	TRBD1	TRBV29-1	NA	CSVGRYGTDGYTF	TGCAGCGTTGGAAGGTATGGGACAGATGGCTACACCTTC
TRBJ2-7	NA	TRBV5-4	NA	CASSLDSGYEQYF	TGTGCCAGCAGCTTGGACAGCGGCTACGAGCAGTACTTC
TRBJ2-7	TRBD2	TRBV28	NA	CASSPSGRVYEQYF	TGTGCCAGCAGTCCTAGCGGGAGAGTCTACGAGCAGTACTTC
TRBJ1-2	NA	TRBV7-9	NA	CASEDTTNGYTF	TGTGCCAGCGAGGACACGACCAACGGCTACACCTTC
TRBJ1-2	NA	TRBV6-1	NA	CASKLRGDTGYTF	TGTGCCAGCAAGCTCAGGGGAGACACTGGCTACACCTTC
TRBJ2-7	TRBD1	TRBV9	NA	CASAAGQGFLYEQYF	TGTGCCAGCGCCGCGGGACAGGGGTTTTTGTACGAGCAGTACTTC
TRBJ2-2	TRBD2	TRBV4-2	NA	CASSQDGREGTGELFF	TGTGCCAGCAGCCAAGACGGGCGGGAGGGCACCGGGGAGCTGTTTTTT
TRBJ2-3	NA	TRBV28	NA	CASSFHTSTDTQYF	TGTGCCAGCAGTTTCCATACTAGCACAGATACGCAGTATTTT
TRBJ2-7	NA	TRBV11-2	NA	CASSLANNEQYF	TGTGCCAGCAGCTTGGCCAATAACGAGCAGTACTTC
TRBJ1-4	NA	TRBV11-2	NA	CASSQTATNEKLFF	TGTGCCAGCAGCCAGACTGCAACTAATGAAAAACTGTTTTTT
TRBJ2-7	NA	TRBV28	NA	CASSPDGQTYEQYF	TGTGCCAGCAGCCCAGACGGACAGACCTACGAGCAGTACTTC
TRBJ2-7	TRBD1	TRBV28	NA	CASSFPGQGLYEQYF	TGTGCCAGCAGTTTTCCGGGACAGGGGCTCTACGAGCAGTACTTC
TRBJ2-1	NA	TRBV10-3	NA	CAIRSPLNEQFF	TGTGCCATCAGAAGCCCTCTGAATGAGCAGTTCTTC
TRBJ2-3	NA	TRBV9	once	CASSGEGTSTDTQYF	TGTGCCAGCAGCGGAGAAGGGACTAGCACAGATACGCAGTATTTT
TRBJ1-2	TRBD1	TRBV2	NA	CASETGFDGYTF	TGTGCCAGCGAGACAGGGTTTGATGGCTACACCTTC
TRBJ1-1	NA	TRBV19	NA	CASKLFTGQMNTEAFF	TGTGCCAGTAAACTCTTTACGGGACAAATGAACACTGAAGCTTTCTTT
TRBJ1-1	NA	TRBV2	NA	CASSAEEFTEAFF	TGTGCCAGCAGTGCCGAGGAGTTCACTGAAGCTTTCTTT
TRBJ2-7	NA	TRBV19	once	CASSTGMHYEQYF	TGTGCCAGTAGTACGGGAATGCACTACGAGCAGTACTTC
TRBJ2-2	TRBD1	TRBV7-3	NA	CASSFTGGFGELFF	TGTGCCAGCAGCTTTACAGGGGGCTTCGGGGAGCTGTTTTTT
TRBJ2-3	TRBD1	TRBV28	NA	CASSSSGQGKDTQYF	TGTGCCAGCAGTTCCTCAGGACAGGGAAAAGATACGCAGTATTTT
TRBJ2-7	NA	TRBV10-3	NA	CAISESISQGSYEQYF	TGTGCCATCAGTGAGTCGATTTCGCAGGGGTCCTACGAGCAGTACTTC